This T cell receptor (beta chain) stems from a study of OX40 agonist ivuxolimab in advanced cancers. The overall study: At doses from 0.01 to 10 mg/kg, patients were given intravenous ivuxolimab every 2 weeks. Males comprised around 80% of the group, whose mean age was roughly 64 years (range roughly 23 to 80).

Patients had blood sampled at baseline and again on cycle 4 day 1 and cycle 7 day 1. Method: immunoSEQ multiplex PCR; TCRdb's copy keeps in-frame clones and lacks some. The sample holds some 40,000 clones, roughly 91% seen once. J was trimmed by 2 bases and V by 5 bases; bases with no gene match: 6. Germline V gene data show CDR1 as SEHNR and CDR2 as FQNEAQ (reference sequence). This CDR3 comprises 16 residues. This clone was observed a single time. What it binds is not known. Overall study findings and caveats: Clonal expansion from baseline to week 6 occurred in both CD4+ and CD8+ T cells.

This material consisted of CD4+ or CD8+ T cells sorted from blood, taken in a trial of the OX40 agonist ivuxolimab. The clonotype originates from an adult with an advanced solid tumor such as melanoma, head and neck, liver or kidney cancer. V and J are TRBV7-9 and TRBJ1-2; 12 nucleotides align to TRBD1. The CDR3 nucleotides are TGTGCCAGCAGCCCGGCCGGGACAGGGGGCAACTATGGCTACACCTTC. Protein product: CASSPAGTGGNYGYTF.